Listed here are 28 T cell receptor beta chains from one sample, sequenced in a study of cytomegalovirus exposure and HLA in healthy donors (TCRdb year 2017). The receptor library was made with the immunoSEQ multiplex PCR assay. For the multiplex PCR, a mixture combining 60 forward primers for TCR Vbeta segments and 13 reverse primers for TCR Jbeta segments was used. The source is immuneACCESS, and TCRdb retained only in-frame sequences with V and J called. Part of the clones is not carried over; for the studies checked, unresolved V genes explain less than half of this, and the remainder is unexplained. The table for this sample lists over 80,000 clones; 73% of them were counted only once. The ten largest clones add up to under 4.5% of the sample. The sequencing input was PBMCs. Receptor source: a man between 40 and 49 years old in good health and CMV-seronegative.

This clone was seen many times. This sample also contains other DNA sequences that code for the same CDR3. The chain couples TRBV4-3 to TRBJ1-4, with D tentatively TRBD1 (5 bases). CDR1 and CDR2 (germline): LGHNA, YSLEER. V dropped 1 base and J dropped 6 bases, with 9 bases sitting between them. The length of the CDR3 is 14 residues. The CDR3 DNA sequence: TGCGCCAGCAGCCAAGGCGGGACCGATGAAAAACTGTTTTTT. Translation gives CASSQGGTDEKLFF.

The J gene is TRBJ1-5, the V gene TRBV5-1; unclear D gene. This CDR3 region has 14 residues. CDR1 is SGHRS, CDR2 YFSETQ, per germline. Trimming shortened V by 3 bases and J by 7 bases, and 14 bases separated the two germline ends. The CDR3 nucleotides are TGCGCCAGCAGCTCAACCGGGGAGAACCAGCCCCAGCATTTT. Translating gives CASSSTGENQPQHF.

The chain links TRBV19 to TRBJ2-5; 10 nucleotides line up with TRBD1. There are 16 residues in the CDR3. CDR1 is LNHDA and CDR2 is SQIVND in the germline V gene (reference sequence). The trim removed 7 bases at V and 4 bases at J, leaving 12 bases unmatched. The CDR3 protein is CASILGTGAVRETQYF. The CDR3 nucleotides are TGTGCCAGTATCCTAGGGACAGGGGCCGTCCGAGAGACCCAGTACTTC.

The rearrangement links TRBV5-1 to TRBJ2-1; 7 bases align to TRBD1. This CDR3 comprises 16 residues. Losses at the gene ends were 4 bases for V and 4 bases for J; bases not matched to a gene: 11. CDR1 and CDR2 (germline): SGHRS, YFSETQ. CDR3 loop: CASSRYRGMGYNEQFF. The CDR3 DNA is TGCGCCAGCAGCAGGTACAGGGGTATGGGTTACAATGAGCAGTTCTTC. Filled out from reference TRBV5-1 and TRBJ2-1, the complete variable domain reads KAGVTQTPRYLIKTRGQQVTLSCSPISGHRSVSWYQQTPGQGLQFLFEYFSETQRNKGNFPGRFSGRQFSNSRSEMNVSTLELGDSALYLCASSRYRGMGYNEQFFGPGTRLTVL.

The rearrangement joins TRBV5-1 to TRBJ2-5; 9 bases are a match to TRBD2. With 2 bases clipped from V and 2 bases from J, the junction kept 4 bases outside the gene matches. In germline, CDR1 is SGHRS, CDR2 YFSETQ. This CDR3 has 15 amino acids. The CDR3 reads CASSLVSGGQETQYF. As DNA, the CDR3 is TGCGCCAGCAGCTTAGTTAGCGGGGGTCAAGAGACCCAGTACTTC.

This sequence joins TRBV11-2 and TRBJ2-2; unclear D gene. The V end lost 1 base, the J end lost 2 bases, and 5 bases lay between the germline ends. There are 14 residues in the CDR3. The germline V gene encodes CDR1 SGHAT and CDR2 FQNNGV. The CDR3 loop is CASSLGSNTGELFF. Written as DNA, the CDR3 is TGTGCCAGCAGCTTAGGCAGTAACACCGGGGAGCTGTTTTTT.

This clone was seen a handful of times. The CDR3 bases are TGTGCCAGCAGCCAAGCCGCGGGGCATCACTACGAGCAGTACTTC. It specifies CASSQAAGHHYEQYF. This chain links TRBV4-2 with TRBJ2-7, with D possibly TRBD2 on 6 matching bases. V was cut by 1 base and J by 3 bases, with 13 bases left in between. Germline assignment: CDR1 LGHNA and CDR2 YNFKEQ. The CDR3 length is 15 residues.

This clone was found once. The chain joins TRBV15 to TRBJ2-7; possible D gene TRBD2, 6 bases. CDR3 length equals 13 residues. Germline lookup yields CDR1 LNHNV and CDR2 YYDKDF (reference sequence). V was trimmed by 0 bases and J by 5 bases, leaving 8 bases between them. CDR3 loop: CATSRDGGDEQYF. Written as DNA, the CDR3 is TGTGCCACCAGCAGAGATGGAGGGGACGAGCAGTACTTC.

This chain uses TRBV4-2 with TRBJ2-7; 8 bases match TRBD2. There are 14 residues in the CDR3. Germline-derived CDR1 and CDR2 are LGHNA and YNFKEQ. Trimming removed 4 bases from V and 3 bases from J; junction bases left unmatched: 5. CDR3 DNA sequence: TGTGCCAGCAGCCTTAGCGGGGTTAACTACGAGCAGTACTTC. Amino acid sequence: CASSLSGVNYEQYF.

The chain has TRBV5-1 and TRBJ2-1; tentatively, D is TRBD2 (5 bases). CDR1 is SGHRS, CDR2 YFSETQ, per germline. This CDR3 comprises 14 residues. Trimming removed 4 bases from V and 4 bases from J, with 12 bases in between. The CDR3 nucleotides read TGCGCCAGCAGCACAAGCGGCCAATACAATGAGCAGTTCTTC. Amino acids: CASSTSGQYNEQFF.

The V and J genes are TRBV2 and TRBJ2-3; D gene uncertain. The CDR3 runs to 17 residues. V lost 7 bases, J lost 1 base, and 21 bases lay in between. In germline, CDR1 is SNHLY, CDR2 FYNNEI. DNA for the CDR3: TGTGCCAGCATCCGCCTGGGCAGGAAGGTAGGCACAGATACGCAGTATTTT. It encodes CASIRLGRKVGTDTQYF.

CDR3 nucleotides: TGTGCCAGCAGCCCTTCCTTAGGGGGGGCGACCGAAGCTTTCTTT. Translation gives CASSPSLGGATEAFF. The chain has TRBV27 and TRBJ1-1; D might be TRBD1 (6 bases). The CDR3 totals 15 residues. Germline V gene lookup returns CDR1 MNHEY and CDR2 SMNVEV (reference sequence). V was trimmed by 6 bases and J by 8 bases, leaving 22 bases between them.

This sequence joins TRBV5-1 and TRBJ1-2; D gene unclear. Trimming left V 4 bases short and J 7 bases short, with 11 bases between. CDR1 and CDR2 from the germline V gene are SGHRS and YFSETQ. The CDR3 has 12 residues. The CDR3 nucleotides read TGCGCCAGCAGCGAAAGCGCTCTTGGCTACACCTTC. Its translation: CASSESALGYTF.

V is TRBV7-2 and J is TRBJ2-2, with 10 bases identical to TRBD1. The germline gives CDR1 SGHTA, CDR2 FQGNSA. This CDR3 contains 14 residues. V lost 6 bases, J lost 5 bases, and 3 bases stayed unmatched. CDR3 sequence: CASRPGQGTGELFF. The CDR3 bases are TGTGCCAGCAGACCGGGACAGGGGACCGGGGAGCTGTTTTTT.

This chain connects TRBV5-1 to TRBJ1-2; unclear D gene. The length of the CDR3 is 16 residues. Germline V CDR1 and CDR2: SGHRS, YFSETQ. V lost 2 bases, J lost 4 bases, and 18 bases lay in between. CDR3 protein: CASSFAGASVSYGYTF. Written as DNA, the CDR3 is TGCGCCAGCAGCTTTGCGGGCGCGTCGGTTAGCTATGGCTACACCTTC.

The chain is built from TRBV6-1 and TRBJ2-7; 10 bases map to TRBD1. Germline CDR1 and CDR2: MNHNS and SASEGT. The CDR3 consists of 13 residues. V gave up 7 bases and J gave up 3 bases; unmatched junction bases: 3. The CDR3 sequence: CASKRTGGYEQYF. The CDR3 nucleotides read TGTGCCAGCAAACGGACAGGGGGCTACGAGCAGTACTTC.

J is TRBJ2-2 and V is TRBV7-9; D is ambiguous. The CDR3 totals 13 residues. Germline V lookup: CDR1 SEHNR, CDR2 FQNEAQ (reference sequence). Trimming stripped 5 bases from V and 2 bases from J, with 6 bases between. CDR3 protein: CASSTFNTGELFF. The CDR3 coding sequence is TGTGCCAGCAGCACTTTTAACACCGGGGAGCTGTTTTTT. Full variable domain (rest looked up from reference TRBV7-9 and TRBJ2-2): DTGVSQNPRHKITKRGQNVTFRCDPISEHNRLYWYRQTLGQGPEFLTYFQNEAQLEKSRLLSDRFSAERPKGSFSTLEIQRTEQGDSAMYLCASSTFNTGELFFGEGSRLTVL.

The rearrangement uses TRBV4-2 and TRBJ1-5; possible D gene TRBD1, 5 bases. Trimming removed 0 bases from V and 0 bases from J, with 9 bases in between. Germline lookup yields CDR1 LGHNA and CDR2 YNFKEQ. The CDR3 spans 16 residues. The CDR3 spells CASSQEGGNSNQPQHF. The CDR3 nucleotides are TGTGCCAGCAGCCAAGAGGGGGGGAATAGCAATCAGCCCCAGCATTTT.

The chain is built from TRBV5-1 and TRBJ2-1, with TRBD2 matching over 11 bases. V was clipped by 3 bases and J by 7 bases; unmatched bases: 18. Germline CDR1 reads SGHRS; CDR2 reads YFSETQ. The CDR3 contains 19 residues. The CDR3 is CASSSLLAGDLKSRNEQFF. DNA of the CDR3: TGCGCCAGCAGCTCCCTACTAGCGGGGGATCTAAAATCGAGGAATGAGCAGTTCTTC.

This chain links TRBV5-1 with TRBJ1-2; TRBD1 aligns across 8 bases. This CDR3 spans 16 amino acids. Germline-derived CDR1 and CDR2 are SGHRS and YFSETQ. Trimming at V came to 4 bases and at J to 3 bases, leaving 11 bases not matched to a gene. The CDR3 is CASSPLNQGADYGYTF. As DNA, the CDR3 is TGCGCCAGCAGCCCCCTTAATCAGGGGGCTGACTATGGCTACACCTTC.

This CDR3 reads CASRFLAGGFYEQYF. The CDR3 DNA reads TGTGCCAGCAGGTTCCTAGCGGGGGGCTTCTACGAGCAGTACTTC. The chain couples TRBV27 to TRBJ2-7; 11 bases align to TRBD2. Germline V gives CDR1 MNHEY, CDR2 SMNVEV (reference sequence). The trim removed 6 bases at V and 3 bases at J, leaving 7 bases unmatched. The CDR3 spans 15 residues.

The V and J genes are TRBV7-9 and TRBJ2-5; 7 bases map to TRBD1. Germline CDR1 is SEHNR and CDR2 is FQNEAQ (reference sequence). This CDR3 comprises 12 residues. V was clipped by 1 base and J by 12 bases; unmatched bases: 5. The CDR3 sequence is CASSLEGDREYF. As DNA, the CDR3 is TGTGCCAGCAGCTTAGAGGGAGACAGGGAGTACTTC.

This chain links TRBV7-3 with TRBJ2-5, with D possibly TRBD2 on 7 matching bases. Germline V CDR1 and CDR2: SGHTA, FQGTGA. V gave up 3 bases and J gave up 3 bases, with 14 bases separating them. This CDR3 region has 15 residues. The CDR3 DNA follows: TGTGCCAGCAGCTTCGGCGGGGGCAGGGAAGAGACCCAGTACTTC. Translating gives CASSFGGGREETQYF.

The CDR3 spells CASGRDSPYEQYF. CDR3 bases: TGTGCCAGCGGGCGGGACAGCCCCTACGAGCAGTACTTC. The chain uses TRBV7-9 and TRBJ2-7; D might be TRBD1 (7 bases). Looked up from germline, CDR1 is SEHNR and CDR2 is FQNEAQ (reference sequence). The length of the CDR3 is 13 residues. With 8 bases removed from V and 2 bases from J, the gap between germline ends came to 13 bases.

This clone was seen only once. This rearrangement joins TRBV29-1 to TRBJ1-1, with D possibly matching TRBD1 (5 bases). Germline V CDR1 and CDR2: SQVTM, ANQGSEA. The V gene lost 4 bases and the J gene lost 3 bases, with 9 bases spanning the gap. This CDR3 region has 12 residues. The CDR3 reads CSVVAGDTEAFF. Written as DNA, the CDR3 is TGCAGCGTTGTAGCGGGGGACACTGAAGCTTTCTTT.

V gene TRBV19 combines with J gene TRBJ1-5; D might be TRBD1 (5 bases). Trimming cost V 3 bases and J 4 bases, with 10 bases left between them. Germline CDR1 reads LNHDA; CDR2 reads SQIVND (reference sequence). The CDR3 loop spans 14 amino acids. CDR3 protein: CASSMGRTNQPQHF. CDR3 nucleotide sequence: TGTGCCAGTAGTATGGGCCGGACAAATCAGCCCCAGCATTTT.

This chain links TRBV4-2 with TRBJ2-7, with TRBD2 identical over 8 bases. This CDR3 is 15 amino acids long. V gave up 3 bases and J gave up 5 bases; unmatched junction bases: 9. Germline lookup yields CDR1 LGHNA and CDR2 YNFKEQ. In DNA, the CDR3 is TGTGCCAGCAGCCAGCGGGGGGTATTGAGCGACGAGCAGTACTTC. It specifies CASSQRGVLSDEQYF.

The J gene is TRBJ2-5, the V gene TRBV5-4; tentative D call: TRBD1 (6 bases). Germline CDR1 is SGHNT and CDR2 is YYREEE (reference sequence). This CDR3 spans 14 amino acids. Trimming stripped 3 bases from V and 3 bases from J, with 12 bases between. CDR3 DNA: TGTGCCAGCAGCTCCCCCCGGACAGAAGAGACCCAGTACTTC. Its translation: CASSSPRTEETQYF.